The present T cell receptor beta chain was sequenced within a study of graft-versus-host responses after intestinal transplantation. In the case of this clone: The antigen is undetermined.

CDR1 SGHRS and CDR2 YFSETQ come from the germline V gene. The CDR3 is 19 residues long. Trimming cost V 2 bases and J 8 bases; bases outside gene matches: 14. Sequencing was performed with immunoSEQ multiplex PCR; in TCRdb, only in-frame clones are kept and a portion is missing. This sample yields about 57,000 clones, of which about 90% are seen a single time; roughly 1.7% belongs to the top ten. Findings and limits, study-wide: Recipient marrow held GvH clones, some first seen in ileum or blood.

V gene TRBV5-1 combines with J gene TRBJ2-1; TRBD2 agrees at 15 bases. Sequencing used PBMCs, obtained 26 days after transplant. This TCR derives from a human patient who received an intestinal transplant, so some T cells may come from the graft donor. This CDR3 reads CASSFDPWTSGRASDEQFF. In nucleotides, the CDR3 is TGCGCCAGCAGCTTCGATCCCTGGACTAGCGGGAGGGCGTCGGATGAGCAGTTCTTC.